The clone carrying this T cell receptor beta chain was seen a handful of times. Its antigen is as yet unknown. The authors ran a second PCR of 7 to 11 cycles using a sample-barcoded 5' primer and a J-beta primer mix. Researchers report that a template-switch adaptor with 12 random nucleotides tagged each cDNA molecule. TCRdb independently ran MiXCR on the 5' RACE reads; one entry per CDR3 protein. In the table there are nearly 800,000 distinct CDR3 sequences, approximately 25% of which are singletons. The sample originates from a study of blood T cells in healthy people across ages. Study outcomes and limitations: Researchers judged that diversity estimates from one million T cells fell short of true values.

Germline V gives CDR1 SEHNR, CDR2 FQNEAQ (reference sequence). The CDR3 is 17 residues long. The V and J ends lost 2 bases and 4 bases respectively, with 15 bases between them. The same sample was also studied in work on T cells of mothers and their children.

V is TRBV7-9 and J is TRBJ2-6; perhaps TRBD2 as D (5 bases). Sequencing input: blood. This receptor was identified in a boy between 10 and 17 years old in good health. The CDR3 spells CASSLSSGRGGANVLTF. CDR3 nucleotides: TGTGCCAGCAGCTTATCCTCAGGTAGAGGGGGGGCCAACGTCCTGACTTTC.